The clone carrying this T cell receptor (beta chain) was seen a handful of times. What it binds is unknown. The entry originates in a study of T cells after yellow fever vaccination. Via MiXCR, TCRdb re-called the 5' RACE reads, giving one row per CDR3 protein. Of around 500,000 distinct CDR3 sequences detected, 21% appear once; the ten largest clones hold approximately 15%. Overall study results and limits: Within FACS-sorted repertoires, abundant clonotypes contaminating from the bulk population could be present. Subsequent booster samples again held most clones from primary vaccination (around 96% CD4, 85% to 90% CD8).

The input for sequencing was PBMCs, taken roughly 20 days after the first yellow fever vaccination. The clonotype was recovered from a man aged 18 to 29 who received the YFV17D yellow fever vaccine.

CDR3 nucleotides: TGTGCCAGCAGCCGTTTGACAGGGGTAACCGGGGAGCTGTTTTTT. This encodes CASSRLTGVTGELFF. The chain has TRBV7-9 and TRBJ2-2; 8 nucleotides agree with TRBD1. V trimming: 5 bases; J trimming: 5 bases; junction bases outside the gene matches: 7. The CDR3 runs 15 residues. From germline, CDR1 is SEHNR and CDR2 FQNEAQ (reference sequence).